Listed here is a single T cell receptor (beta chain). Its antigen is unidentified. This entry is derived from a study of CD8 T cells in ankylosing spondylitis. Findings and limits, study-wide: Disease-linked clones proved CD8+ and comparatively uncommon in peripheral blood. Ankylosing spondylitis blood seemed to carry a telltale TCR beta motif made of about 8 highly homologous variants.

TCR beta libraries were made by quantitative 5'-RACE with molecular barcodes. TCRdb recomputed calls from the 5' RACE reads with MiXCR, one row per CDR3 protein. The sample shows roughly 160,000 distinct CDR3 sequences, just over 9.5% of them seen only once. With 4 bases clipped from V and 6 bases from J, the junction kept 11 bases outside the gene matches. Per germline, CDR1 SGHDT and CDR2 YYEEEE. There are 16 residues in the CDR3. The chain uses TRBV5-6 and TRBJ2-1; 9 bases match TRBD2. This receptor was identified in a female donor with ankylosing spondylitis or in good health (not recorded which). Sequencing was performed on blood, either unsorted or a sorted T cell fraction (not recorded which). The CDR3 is CASSPPTSGPFNEQFF. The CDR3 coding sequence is TGTGCCAGCAGCCCCCCTACTAGCGGGCCATTCAATGAGCAGTTCTTC.